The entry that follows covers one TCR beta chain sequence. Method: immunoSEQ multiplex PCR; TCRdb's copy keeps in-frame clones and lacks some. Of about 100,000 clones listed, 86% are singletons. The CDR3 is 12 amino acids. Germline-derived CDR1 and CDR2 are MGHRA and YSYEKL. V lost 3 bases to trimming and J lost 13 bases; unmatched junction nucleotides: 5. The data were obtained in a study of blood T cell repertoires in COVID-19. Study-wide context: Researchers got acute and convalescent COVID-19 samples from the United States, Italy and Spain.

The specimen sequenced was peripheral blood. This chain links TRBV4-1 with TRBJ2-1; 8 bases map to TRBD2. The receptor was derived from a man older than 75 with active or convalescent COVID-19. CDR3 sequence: CASSQVAGSQFF. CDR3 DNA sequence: TGCGCCAGCAGCCAGGTAGCGGGATCTCAGTTCTTC.